A single sample gave rise to the 5 T cell receptor beta chains below, sequenced in a study of T cell responses to AZD1222 COVID-19 vaccine. Assay: immunoSEQ multiplex PCR; the TCRdb copy retains only in-frame clones and omits some. Of some 140,000 clones in the sample, about 90% were seen once. The sequencing here drew on peripheral blood, taken on day 0 of AZD1222 vaccination. The receptors were gathered from an adult in good health.

The V and J genes are TRBV24-1 and TRBJ2-2; 10 nucleotides line up with TRBD2. J lost 6 bases, V lost 3 bases, and 3 bases had no gene match. Germline V lookup: CDR1 KGHDR, CDR2 SFDVKD. CDR3 length equals 15 residues. The chain's CDR3 is CATSDLAGESGELFF. The CDR3 bases are TGTGCCACCAGTGATCTAGCGGGAGAATCCGGGGAGCTGTTTTTT.

The chain carries TRBV7-2 and TRBJ1-2, with 10 bases fitting TRBD1. V was clipped by 2 bases and J by 10 bases; unmatched bases: 7. Germline V lookup: CDR1 SGHTA, CDR2 FQGNSA. The CDR3 contains 14 residues. CDR3 bases: TGTGCCAGCAGCTTAAGACAGGGGGCGGTTGACTACACCTTC. It codes for CASSLRQGAVDYTF. Full variable domain (rest looked up from reference TRBV7-2 and TRBJ1-2): GAGVSQSPSNKVTEKGKDVELRCDPISGHTALYWYRQSLGQGLEFLIYFQGNSAPDKSGLPSDRFSAERTGGSVSTLTIQRTQQEDSAVYLCASSLRQGAVDYTFGSGTRLTVV.

This clone was found once. The chain joins TRBV24-1 to TRBJ1-2; tentative D call: TRBD1 (5 bases). The CDR3 totals 12 residues. Trimming took 4 bases from V and 7 from J, leaving 9 bases between them. Germline lookup yields CDR1 KGHDR and CDR2 SFDVKD. The chain's CDR3 is CATSDSGSGYTF. The CDR3 coding sequence is TGTGCCACCAGTGACTCAGGGTCTGGCTACACCTTC.

The rearrangement links TRBV30 to TRBJ2-7, with TRBD1 matching over 11 bases. V shed 4 bases and J 1 base; nucleotides not matched to a gene: 9. Germline lookup yields CDR1 GTSNPN and CDR2 SVGIG (reference sequence). This CDR3 is 16 amino acids long. The CDR3 DNA reads TGTGCCTGGAAACCCGGGACAGGGGGAAGGTCCTACGAGCAGTACTTC. Its translation is CAWKPGTGGRSYEQYF.

This chain joins TRBV15 and TRBJ1-2, with D tentatively TRBD1 (5 bases). The germline gives CDR1 LNHNV, CDR2 YYDKDF (reference sequence). Between the trimmed V and J ends, which lost 0 bases and 6 bases, there was a span of 20 bases. This CDR3 has 17 residues. The CDR3 DNA follows: TGTGCCACCAGCAGAGATCGAGGACAATGGTCTGGTGATGGCTACACCTTC. Protein: CATSRDRGQWSGDGYTF.